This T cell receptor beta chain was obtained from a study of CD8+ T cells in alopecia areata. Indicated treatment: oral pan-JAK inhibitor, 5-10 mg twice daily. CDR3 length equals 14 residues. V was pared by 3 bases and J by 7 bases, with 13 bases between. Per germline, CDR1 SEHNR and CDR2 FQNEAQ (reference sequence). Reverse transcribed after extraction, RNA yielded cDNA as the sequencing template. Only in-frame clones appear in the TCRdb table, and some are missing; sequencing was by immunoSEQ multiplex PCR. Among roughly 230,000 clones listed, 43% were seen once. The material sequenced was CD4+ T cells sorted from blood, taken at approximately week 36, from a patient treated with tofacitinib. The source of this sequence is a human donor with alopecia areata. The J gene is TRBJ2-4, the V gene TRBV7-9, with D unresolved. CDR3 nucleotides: TGTGCCAGCAGCTTCCACACCTCCGGGAACATTCAGTACTTC. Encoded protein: CASSFHTSGNIQYF.